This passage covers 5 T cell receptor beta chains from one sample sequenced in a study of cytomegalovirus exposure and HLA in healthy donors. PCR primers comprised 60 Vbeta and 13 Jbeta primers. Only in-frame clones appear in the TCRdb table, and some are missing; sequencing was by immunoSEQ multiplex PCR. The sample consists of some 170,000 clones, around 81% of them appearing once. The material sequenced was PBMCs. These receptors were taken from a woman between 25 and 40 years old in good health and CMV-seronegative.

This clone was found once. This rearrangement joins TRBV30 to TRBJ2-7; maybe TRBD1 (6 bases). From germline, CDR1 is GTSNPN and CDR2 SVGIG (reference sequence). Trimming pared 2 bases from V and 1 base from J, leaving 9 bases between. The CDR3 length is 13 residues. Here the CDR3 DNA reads TGTGCCTGGAGTTCAGGGGAGTCCTACGAGCAGTACTTC. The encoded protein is CAWSSGESYEQYF.

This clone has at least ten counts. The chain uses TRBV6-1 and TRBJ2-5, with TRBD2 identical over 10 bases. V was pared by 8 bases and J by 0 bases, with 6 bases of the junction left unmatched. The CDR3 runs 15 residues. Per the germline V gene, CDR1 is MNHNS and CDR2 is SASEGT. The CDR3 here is CASHLSGGNQETQYF. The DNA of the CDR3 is TGTGCCAGCCACCTTAGCGGGGGGAACCAAGAGACCCAGTACTTC.

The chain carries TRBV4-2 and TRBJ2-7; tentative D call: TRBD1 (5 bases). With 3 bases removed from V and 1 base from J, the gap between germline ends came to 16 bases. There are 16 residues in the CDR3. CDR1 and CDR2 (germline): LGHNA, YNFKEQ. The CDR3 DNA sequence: TGTGCCAGCAGCCACGATGGGGCCACAAAGTCCTACGAGCAGTACTTC. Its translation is CASSHDGATKSYEQYF.

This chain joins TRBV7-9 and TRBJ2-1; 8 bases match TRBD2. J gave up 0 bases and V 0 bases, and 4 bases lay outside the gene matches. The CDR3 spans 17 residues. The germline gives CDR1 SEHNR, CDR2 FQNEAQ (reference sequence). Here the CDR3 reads CASSLARGGSSYNEQFF. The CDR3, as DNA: TGTGCCAGCAGCTTAGCTCGGGGGGGTAGCTCCTACAATGAGCAGTTCTTC.

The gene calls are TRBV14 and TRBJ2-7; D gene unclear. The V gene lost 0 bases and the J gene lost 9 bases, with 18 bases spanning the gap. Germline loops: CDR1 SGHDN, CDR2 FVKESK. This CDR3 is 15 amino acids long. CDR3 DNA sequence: TGTGCCAGCAGCCAAGAAATCCGCCTCCCTACGAGGCAGTACTTC. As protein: CASSQEIRLPTRQYF.